This T cell receptor (beta chain) was identified during a study of CD8 T cells in Susac syndrome. Random hexamers were used to reverse transcribe the RNA input (0.5 to 1 ug). By means of immunoSEQ multiplex PCR, TCR beta CDR3 spanning 54 Vbeta and 13 Jbeta underwent amplification. Each CDR3 protein gets one entry after TCRdb re-called the immunoSEQ multiplex PCR reads with MiXCR. The sample consists of about 120,000 distinct CDR3 sequences, around 90% of them appearing once. Germline CDR1 SGHTA, CDR2 FQGNSA. The CDR3 has 15 residues. V lost 2 bases, J lost 2 bases, and 6 bases stayed unmatched. J is TRBJ2-7 and V is TRBV7-2; 7 bases agree with TRBD2. This sequence was found in a human donor in good health. The sequenced sample was CD4+ T cells from PBMCs. In DNA, the CDR3 is TGTGCCAGCAGCTTAAGGAGCGGGGTGACCTACGAGCAGTACTTC. Amino acid sequence: CASSLRSGVTYEQYF.